Below are 32 T cell receptor beta chains sequenced from a single sample in a study of blood T cell repertoires in COVID-19. TCRdb keeps only in-frame clones here, not all; method: immunoSEQ multiplex PCR. This sample has some 220,000 clones; around 90% occur once, and the top ten carry roughly 2.5%. Sequencing was carried out using PBMCs or T cells enriched from blood (not recorded which). All receptors derive from a woman aged 30 to 39 who had recovered from COVID-19.

The chain has TRBV7-9 and TRBJ2-7; a possible D gene is TRBD1 (6 bases). Germline CDR1 SEHNR, CDR2 FQNEAQ (reference sequence). Trimming cost V 5 bases and J 3 bases, with 11 bases left between them. The CDR3 loop spans 13 amino acids. CDR3 in DNA: TGTGCCAGCAGCCTGACAGGAGACTACGAGCAGTACTTC. Residues: CASSLTGDYEQYF.

The genes are TRBV19 and TRBJ1-1; D ambiguous. This CDR3 spans 17 amino acids. V was trimmed by 6 bases and J by 0 bases, leaving 20 bases between them. CDR1 is LNHDA and CDR2 is SQIVND in the germline V gene (reference sequence). CDR3 residues: CASSTPRGSRMNTEAFF. Written as DNA, the CDR3 is TGTGCCAGTAGCACACCTCGGGGAAGTCGAATGAACACTGAAGCTTTCTTT. The variable domain in full, with the rest retrieved from reference TRBV19 and TRBJ1-1, is DGGITQSPKYLFRKEGQNVTLSCEQNLNHDAMYWYRQDPGQGLRLIYYSQIVNDFQKGDIAEGYSVSREKKESFPLTVTSAQKNPTAFYLCASSTPRGSRMNTEAFFGQGTRLTVV.

The J gene is TRBJ2-7, the V gene TRBV7-2, with 7 bases that match TRBD2. The CDR3 consists of 15 residues. Germline assignment: CDR1 SGHTA and CDR2 FQGNSA. With V trimmed by 1 base and J by 1 base, 4 bases remained unmatched. The CDR3 DNA reads TGTGCCAGCAGCTTAGTAGGCGGGGGATCCTACGAGCAGTACTTC. This encodes CASSLVGGGSYEQYF.

The CDR3 nucleotides are TGTGCCAGCATGGAACAGGTCGGGTTCCGCTCCTATAATTCACCCCTCCACTTT. Translating it yields CASMEQVGFRSYNSPLHF. The chain has TRBV2 and TRBJ1-6, with D perhaps matching TRBD1 (5 bases). Per germline, CDR1 SNHLY and CDR2 FYNNEI. The CDR3 sequence is 18 residues long. V lost 7 bases to trimming and J lost 0 bases, with 19 bases between them.

The chain uses TRBV18 and TRBJ1-5, with TRBD1 matching over 10 bases. The CDR3 extends over 16 amino acids. Germline CDR1 is KGHSH and CDR2 is LQKENI. With 5 bases clipped from V and 7 bases from J, the junction kept 11 bases outside the gene matches. This chain's CDR3 is CASSNTGTGEGQPQHF. The CDR3 region has the DNA TGTGCCAGCTCAAACACCGGGACAGGGGAGGGGCAGCCCCAGCATTTT.

In its sample, this clone is medium-sized. The rearrangement uses TRBV3-1 (or the pseudogene TRBV3-2) and TRBJ1-1; D not resolved. Germline V lookup: CDR1 LGHDT, CDR2 YNNKEL (reference sequence). This CDR3 contains 15 residues. Deletions cut 4 bases from V and 6 bases from J, with 18 bases between. The CDR3 sequence: CASSPQRGSLAEAFF. Written as DNA, the CDR3 is TGTGCCAGCAGCCCCCAGAGAGGCAGCTTGGCTGAAGCTTTCTTT.

This clone turned up a few times. The CDR3 loop is CASSLPGGPNEQFF. The CDR3 region has the DNA TGTGCCAGCAGCCTCCCAGGGGGGCCCAATGAGCAGTTCTTC. The chain employs TRBV7-9 and TRBJ2-1; weak D call: TRBD1 (7 bases). CDR3 length: 14 amino acids. Germline values: CDR1 SEHNR, CDR2 FQNEAQ (reference sequence). The V and J ends lost 5 bases and 6 bases respectively, with 14 bases between them.

This chain joins TRBV21-1 and TRBJ2-5; the table's D gene call, TRBD2, was not cross checked with the DNA. TRBV21-1 represents a pseudogene. The CDR3 spans 15 residues. The CDR3 loop is CASSRQRGGLETQYF. The CDR3 region has the DNA TGTGCCAGCAGCAGACAGCGGGGGGGCTTAGAGACCCAGTACTTC.

In this sample, this clone turned up once. The V gene is TRBV5-4, the J gene TRBJ2-5; 8 nucleotides line up with TRBD2. CDR1 SGHNT and CDR2 YYREEE come from the germline V gene (reference sequence). V shed 0 bases, J shed 2 bases, and the junction held 6 bases outside the gene matches. CDR3 length: 16 amino acids. CDR3 in DNA: TGTGCCAGCAGCTTGGCCCCTCGGGGGGGGCAAGAGACCCAGTACTTC. Its protein is CASSLAPRGGQETQYF.

This rearrangement joins TRBV19 to TRBJ1-5, with D perhaps matching TRBD1 (6 bases). V was cut by 7 bases and J by 5 bases, with 27 bases left in between. The CDR3 is made up of 18 amino acids. The germline gives CDR1 LNHDA, CDR2 SQIVND (reference sequence). The CDR3 nucleotides read TGTGCCAGTACCCAAGGACTAGTAACAGGGCGTCTCGATCAGCCCCAGCATTTT. This codes for CASTQGLVTGRLDQPQHF.

V usage is TRBV2 and J usage is TRBJ2-2, with D unresolved. CDR1 and CDR2 (germline): SNHLY, FYNNEI. V gave up 4 bases and J gave up 1 base, with 10 bases separating them. The CDR3 covers 15 residues. CDR3 residues: CASSVLTLNTGELFF. CDR3 bases: TGTGCCAGCAGTGTATTGACACTGAACACCGGGGAGCTGTTTTTT. Full variable domain (missing parts from reference TRBV2 and TRBJ2-2): EPEVTQTPSHQVTQMGQEVILRCVPISNHLYFYWYRQILGQKVEFLVSFYNNEISEKSEIFDDQFSVERPDGSNFTLKIRSTKLEDSAMYFCASSVLTLNTGELFFGEGSRLTVL.

In its sample, this clone was seen once. The chain uses TRBV3-1 (or the pseudogene TRBV3-2) and TRBJ1-6; 10 nucleotides match TRBD1. V dropped 1 base and J dropped 8; count of bases not matched to a gene: 5. The germline V gene encodes CDR1 LGHDT and CDR2 YNNKEL (reference sequence). The CDR3 totals 16 residues. Written as DNA, the CDR3 is TGTGCCAGCAGCCAAGGGGGGACAGGGGAGCATTCACCCCTCCACTTT. Translating gives CASSQGGTGEHSPLHF.

The rearrangement links TRBV18 to TRBJ2-2; 8 bases align to TRBD1. The CDR3 consists of 16 residues. The germline V gene encodes CDR1 KGHSH and CDR2 LQKENI. With V trimmed by 0 bases and J by 3 bases, 3 bases remained unmatched. CDR3 DNA sequence: TGTGCCAGCTCACCACCTGGGACAGGAGACACCGGGGAGCTGTTTTTT. Residues: CASSPPGTGDTGELFF.

The CDR3 region has the DNA TGCGCCAGCAGCTTGGATGGACTAGCGGGGAAAGATACGCAGTATTTT. This sequence encodes CASSLDGLAGKDTQYF. The rearrangement uses TRBV5-1 and TRBJ2-3; 12 nucleotides agree with TRBD2. The CDR3 contains 16 residues. The junction had 4 bases not matched to a gene; V was cut back by 0 bases and J by 5 bases. CDR1 and CDR2 (germline): SGHRS, YFSETQ.

The chain uses TRBV29-1 and TRBJ2-7; tentatively, D is TRBD2 (6 bases). The CDR3 is 13 residues long. Germline CDR1 reads SQVTM; CDR2 reads ANQGSEA. V was trimmed by 4 bases and J by 3 bases, leaving 13 bases between them. The CDR3 region is CSVVEQDYYEQYF. For the CDR3, the DNA is TGCAGCGTTGTGGAACAGGACTACTACGAGCAGTACTTC.

This chain connects TRBV7-2 to TRBJ1-2; 7 nucleotides match TRBD1. There are 15 residues in the CDR3. V was pared by 1 base and J by 4 bases, with 6 bases of the junction left unmatched. The germline V gene has CDR1 SGHTA and CDR2 FQGNSA. CDR3 amino acids: CASSLGGGDTYGYTF. In DNA, the CDR3 is TGTGCCAGCAGCTTAGGAGGGGGCGATACCTATGGCTACACCTTC.

The chain has TRBV11-2 and TRBJ1-2; D ambiguous. The CDR3 runs 16 residues. V was trimmed by 1 base and J by 1 base, leaving 13 bases between them. CDR1 is SGHAT, CDR2 FQNNGV, per germline. The CDR3 is CASSLAPGRGNYGYTF. CDR3 sequence (DNA): TGTGCCAGCAGCTTAGCACCAGGACGGGGTAACTATGGCTACACCTTC.

The chain is built from TRBV9 and TRBJ1-1; no definite D call. Trimming cost V 0 bases and J 4 bases, with 10 bases left between them. The CDR3 sequence is 14 residues long. CDR1 is SGDLS and CDR2 is YYNGEE in the germline V gene. The CDR3 is CASSVVAGITEAFF. DNA for the CDR3: TGTGCCAGCAGCGTAGTGGCGGGTATCACTGAAGCTTTCTTT.

V usage is TRBV19 and J usage is TRBJ1-1; D unresolved. The length of the CDR3 is 14 residues. Trimming removed 3 bases from V and 4 bases from J, with 12 bases in between. Germline V gene data show CDR1 as LNHDA and CDR2 as SQIVND (reference sequence). The CDR3 sequence is CASSIRHLVTEAFF. The CDR3 coding sequence is TGTGCCAGTAGTATTCGCCACCTAGTCACTGAAGCTTTCTTT.

This chain uses TRBV4-1 with TRBJ1-1, with a weak D call TRBD1 (5 bases). CDR1 MGHRA and CDR2 YSYEKL come from the germline V gene. The CDR3 is made up of 16 amino acids. Trimming removed 1 base from V and 1 base from J, with 13 bases in between. For the CDR3, the DNA is TGCGCCAGCAGCCAAGTTGGAATCCAGGGGAACACTGAAGCTTTCTTT. Its protein product is CASSQVGIQGNTEAFF.

This clone appeared a few times. The V and J genes are TRBV4-3 and TRBJ1-1; D call uncertain. This CDR3 is 17 amino acids long. The V end lost 0 bases, the J end lost 1 base, and 15 bases lay between the germline ends. Germline V gene lookup returns CDR1 LGHNA and CDR2 YSLEER. CDR3 sequence: CASSQESGAVGNTEAFF. DNA for the CDR3: TGCGCCAGCAGCCAAGAGTCAGGAGCGGTGGGGAACACTGAAGCTTTCTTT.

This clone showed up just once. The chain recombines TRBV15 with TRBJ1-2; TRBD1 aligns across 12 bases. V lost 4 bases, J lost 3 bases, and 9 bases stayed unmatched. Germline assignment: CDR1 LNHNV and CDR2 YYDKDF (reference sequence). The CDR3 contains 17 residues. DNA of the CDR3: TGTGCCACCAGCAAAAAGGGACAGGGGGCGCGGGACTATGGCTACACCTTC. This gives the protein CATSKKGQGARDYGYTF.

This chain joins TRBV11-1 and TRBJ2-3, with unresolved D. V gave up 2 bases and J gave up 6 bases, with 15 bases separating them. This CDR3 spans 15 amino acids. In germline, CDR1 is SGHAT, CDR2 FQDESV (reference sequence). CDR3 nucleotides: TGTGCCAGCAGCTTAAATCCGACTGGTCGGGATACGCAGTATTTT. The encoded protein is CASSLNPTGRDTQYF.

The chain is built from TRBV6-5 and TRBJ2-7; D is possibly TRBD1 (5 bases). The CDR3 spans 14 residues. Germline values: CDR1 MNHEY, CDR2 SVGAGI. The germline V and J ends were trimmed by 2 bases and 1 base, with 9 bases remaining between them. CDR3 sequence reads: CASSYGQGSYEQYF. CDR3 nucleotides: TGTGCCAGCAGTTACGGTCAGGGATCCTACGAGCAGTACTTC.

The gene calls are TRBV7-8 and TRBJ1-2, with 7 bases that match TRBD1. CDR3 length: 17 residues. Germline trimming cut 4 bases from V and 0 bases from J; bases unmatched to any gene: 11. Germline-derived CDR1 and CDR2 are SGHVS and FQNEAQ. CDR3 bases: TGTGCCAGCAGCTCGCCGGAGACAGGGTTAGCTAACTATGGCTACACCTTC. This sequence encodes CASSSPETGLANYGYTF.

The chain couples TRBV7-7 to TRBJ2-5, with TRBD2 identical over 8 bases. Germline lookup yields CDR1 SSHAT and CDR2 FNYEAQ (reference sequence). V lost 1 base and J lost 5; bases outside the gene matches: 6. The CDR3 has 15 residues. CDR3 DNA sequence: TGTGCCAGCAGCTTAGGTCGGGGGGGCGTTGAGACCCAGTACTTC. It is translated as CASSLGRGGVETQYF.

The J gene is TRBJ2-3, the V gene TRBV9; 7 nucleotides line up with TRBD2. The ends lost 3 bases at V and 2 bases at J; junction bases unmatched: 6. The germline gives CDR1 SGDLS, CDR2 YYNGEE. There are 15 residues in the CDR3. CDR3 sequence: CASSAGGTHTDTQYF. CDR3 bases: TGTGCCAGCAGCGCGGGGGGTACCCACACAGATACGCAGTATTTT.

This rearrangement joins TRBV9 to TRBJ1-2; D possibly corresponds to TRBD1 (6 bases). The V gene lost 3 bases and the J gene lost 8 bases, with 23 bases spanning the gap. There are 16 residues in the CDR3. Germline V gives CDR1 SGDLS, CDR2 YYNGEE. The DNA for the CDR3 is TGTGCCAGCAGCGCCCCCGGATTGGGGGCGACTGGGGGCTACACCTTC. Residues: CASSAPGLGATGGYTF.

J is TRBJ1-3 and V is TRBV7-2; TRBD1 aligns across 8 bases. This CDR3 has 13 residues. CDR1 is SGHTA, CDR2 FQGNSA, per germline. Trimming took 4 bases from V and 8 from J; bases not matched to a gene: 4. The CDR3 here is CASSSTGGYTIYF. CDR3 in DNA: TGTGCCAGCAGCTCCACAGGGGGTTACACCATATATTTT.

The chain combines TRBV5-6 with TRBJ1-2, with D possibly being TRBD1 (6 bases). This CDR3 has 14 residues. In germline, CDR1 is SGHDT, CDR2 YYEEEE. V gave up 3 bases and J gave up 2 bases, with 11 bases separating them. The DNA for the CDR3 is TGTGCCAGCAGCTCCGGGACATTGAACTATGGCTACACCTTC. This gives the protein CASSSGTLNYGYTF.

This clone was counted a few times. J is TRBJ1-4 and V is TRBV29-1, with D unresolved. CDR1 is SQVTM, CDR2 ANQGSEA, per germline. V gave up 6 bases and J gave up 4 bases, with 15 bases separating them. This CDR3 region has 14 residues. CDR3 sequence: CSVRERSLNEKLFF. In DNA form, the CDR3 reads TGCAGCGTACGAGAGAGGTCTCTTAATGAAAAACTGTTTTTT.

The CDR3 is CASSLEDRGGYEQYF. CDR3 nucleotides: TGTGCCAGCAGCTTAGAGGACAGGGGTGGCTACGAGCAGTACTTC. The chain joins TRBV7-9 to TRBJ2-7; 9 bases map to TRBD1. This CDR3 contains 15 residues. The trim removed 1 base at V and 3 bases at J, leaving 4 bases unmatched. Germline CDR1 is SEHNR and CDR2 is FQNEAQ (reference sequence). Supplemented by reference TRBV7-9 and TRBJ2-7, the full variable domain reads DTGVSQNPRHKITKRGQNVTFRCDPISEHNRLYWYRQTLGQGPEFLTYFQNEAQLEKSRLLSDRFSAERPKGSFSTLEIQRTEQGDSAMYLCASSLEDRGGYEQYFGPGTRLTVT.